The 29 T cell receptor beta chains below all came from one sample that was sequenced in a study of shared T cell receptors in the human thymus. Sequenced by immunoSEQ multiplex PCR; TCRdb stores in-frame clones only, minus some. This sample carries about 660,000 clones, approximately 88% of them seen once, and the ten largest clones take approximately 0.011%. The same specimen was also included in a second study, on human thymus T cells.

Sequenced: thymocytes. The receptors originated from a boy under two years old with a congenital heart defect.

The DNA of the CDR3 is TGTGCCAGCAGCTCCAGGCCGCTCGGTGCGGAGCAGTTCTTC. It yields the protein CASSSRPLGAEQFF. V usage is TRBV5-6 and J usage is TRBJ2-1; D ambiguous. The germline V gene has CDR1 SGHDT and CDR2 YYEEEE. The CDR3 sequence is 14 residues long. V dropped 3 bases and J dropped 10 bases, with 17 bases sitting between them.

The rearrangement links TRBV7-9 to TRBJ2-7; 8 bases are a match to TRBD2. The CDR3 contains 14 residues. CDR1 and CDR2 from the germline V gene are SEHNR and FQNEAQ (reference sequence). V shed 3 bases, J shed 5 bases, and the junction held 6 bases outside the gene matches. For the CDR3, the DNA is TGTGCCAGCAGCTTTCGAATTAGCGGGGACGAGCAGTACTTC. Translation: CASSFRISGDEQYF.

This sequence joins TRBV19 and TRBJ2-7; 9 bases are shared with TRBD1. Trimming cost V 6 bases and J 2 bases; bases outside gene matches: 5. Germline-derived CDR1 and CDR2 are LNHDA and SQIVND (reference sequence). The CDR3 consists of 14 residues. CDR3 bases: TGTGCCAGTAGCCAGGGACAGGGTACCTACGAGCAGTACTTC. Its protein product is CASSQGQGTYEQYF.

The rearrangement uses TRBV7-9 and TRBJ1-1; D gene ambiguous. Germline V gene data show CDR1 as SEHNR and CDR2 as FQNEAQ (reference sequence). Trimming left V 4 bases short and J 7 bases short, with 10 bases between. CDR3 size: 12 residues. DNA for the CDR3: TGTGCCAGCAGCTCGGGCGGGGATGAAGCTTTCTTT. Its translation is CASSSGGDEAFF.

A note on this clone: The junction departs from the called germline gene at one end, perhaps through a read error. The rearrangement links TRBV28 to TRBJ2-2, with D possibly TRBD1 on 6 matching bases. The CDR3 runs to 16 residues. Germline values: CDR1 MDHEN, CDR2 SYDVKM. CDR3 region: CASSGPLWGRAGELLF. The CDR3 bases are TGTGCCAGCAGTGGACCTTTGTGGGGGCGGGCCGGGGAGCTGCTTTTT. The entire variable domain, with the rest obtained from reference TRBV28 and TRBJ2-2, is as follows: DVKVTQSSRYLVKRTGEKVFLECVQDMDHENMFWYRQDPGLGLRLIYFSYDVKMKEKGDIPEGYSVSREKKERFSLILESASTNQTSMYLCASSGPLWGRAGELLFGEGSRLTVL.

The J gene is TRBJ1-2, the V gene TRBV21-1; the listed D gene, TRBD1, was not tested against the DNA. TRBV21-1 is deemed a pseudogene. The CDR3 runs 12 residues. CDR3 sequence: CARDRGEKGYTF. Written as DNA, the CDR3 is TGTGCCAGGGACAGGGGCGAAAAAGGTTACACCTTC.

A single count supports this clone. The CDR3 region is CSVVGIRTDTQYF. The CDR3 DNA reads TGCAGCGTTGTTGGCATACGCACAGATACGCAGTATTTT. The V call is TRBV29-1, the J call TRBJ2-3, with D hard to call. This CDR3 is 13 amino acids long. V lost 4 bases to trimming and J lost 1 base, with 9 bases between them. Germline CDR1 is SQVTM and CDR2 is ANQGSEA.

V gene TRBV11-2 combines with J gene TRBJ2-1; TRBD2 might be the D (6 bases). The CDR3 totals 16 residues. Germline CDR1 SGHAT, CDR2 FQNNGV. The V end was cut by 2 bases, the J end by 3 bases, with 14 bases between. The CDR3 spells CASSLHVADYYNEQFF. As DNA, the CDR3 is TGTGCCAGCAGCTTACACGTAGCGGATTACTACAATGAGCAGTTCTTC.

This chain uses TRBV15 with TRBJ2-7; D remains ambiguous. Trimming cost V 6 bases and J 2 bases, with 17 bases left between them. Germline CDR1 LNHNV, CDR2 YYDKDF (reference sequence). The CDR3 loop spans 15 amino acids. CDR3 in DNA: TGTGCCACCAGTCACTGGCGGAGCCTTCCCTACGAGCAGTACTTC. Protein: CATSHWRSLPYEQYF.

The rearrangement joins TRBV5-1 to TRBJ2-7; 8 bases are shared with TRBD2. This CDR3 has 22 amino acids. Trimming at V came to 6 bases and at J to 3 bases, leaving 32 bases not matched to a gene. Looked up from germline, CDR1 is SGHRS and CDR2 is YFSETQ. The CDR3 reads CASMARPPIFGGRRDMGYEQYF. The CDR3 DNA follows: TGCGCCAGCATGGCGCGTCCCCCCATATTTGGCGGGAGGAGAGATATGGGCTACGAGCAGTACTTC.

The chain is built from TRBV9 and TRBJ2-1; D possibly corresponds to TRBD2 (5 bases). Germline values: CDR1 SGDLS, CDR2 YYNGEE. CDR3 length equals 14 residues. The V and J ends lost 5 bases and 8 bases respectively, with 17 bases between them. The CDR3 DNA reads TGTGCCAGCAGTTCGACCCTCAGCGGTCATGAGCAGTTCTTC. This translates into CASSSTLSGHEQFF.

The V gene is TRBV19, the J gene TRBJ2-1, with TRBD2 matching over 11 bases. J lost 4 bases, V lost 5 bases, and 7 bases had no gene match. CDR3 size: 16 residues. Looked up from germline, CDR1 is LNHDA and CDR2 is SQIVND (reference sequence). The CDR3 DNA reads TGTGCCAGTAGTTTGGGGACTAGCGGCCATTACAATGAGCAGTTCTTC. This translates into CASSLGTSGHYNEQFF.

Here the CDR3 DNA reads TGCGCCAGCAGCCAAGATCTGGGTATCGAGGAAAACATTCAGTACTTC. Translation gives CASSQDLGIEENIQYF. The chain links TRBV4-3 to TRBJ2-4; D gene ambiguous. Trimming took 0 bases from V and 5 from J, leaving 14 bases between them. The CDR3 length is 16 residues. Germline CDR1 reads LGHNA; CDR2 reads YSLEER.

V usage is TRBV25-1 and J usage is TRBJ2-7; 9 positions agree with TRBD1. CDR1 and CDR2 (germline): MGHDK, SYGVNS. Trimming at V came to 3 bases and at J to 5 bases, leaving 5 bases not matched to a gene. This CDR3 spans 14 amino acids. The CDR3 is CASSDSDRGNEQYF. The CDR3 DNA follows: TGTGCCAGCAGTGATTCGGACAGGGGAAACGAGCAGTACTTC.

This chain joins TRBV27 and TRBJ1-1; TRBD1 matches at 10 bases. This CDR3 has 17 residues. Germline V gene data show CDR1 as MNHEY and CDR2 as SMNVEV (reference sequence). V lost 3 bases to trimming and J lost 3 bases; unmatched junction nucleotides: 10. CDR3 sequence (DNA): TGTGCCAGCAGTTTCACCGGGACAGGGGTAAACCACACTGAAGCTTTCTTT. Its translation: CASSFTGTGVNHTEAFF.

This clone was counted once. V is TRBV28 and J is TRBJ2-7, with 7 bases that match TRBD1. This CDR3 is 16 amino acids long. The germline CDR1 and CDR2 sequences are MDHEN and SYDVKM. V trimming: 0 bases; J trimming: 5 bases; junction bases outside the gene matches: 10. The CDR3 nucleotides read TGTGCCAGCAGTTTATGGGGCCACCGGACAGGACACGAGCAGTACTTC. This sequence encodes CASSLWGHRTGHEQYF.

V usage is TRBV10-3 and J usage is TRBJ1-1, with TRBD1 matching 8 bases. V shed 5 bases and J 1 base; nucleotides not matched to a gene: 9. The length of the CDR3 is 16 residues. Germline V lookup: CDR1 ENHRY, CDR2 SYGVKD. In DNA form, the CDR3 reads TGTGCCATCAGTTCCGTGCGACAGGGGAGGAACACTGAAGCTTTCTTT. Encoded protein: CAISSVRQGRNTEAFF.

The V call is TRBV7-2, the J call TRBJ2-3, with D possibly TRBD2 on 6 matching bases. The CDR3 runs 14 residues. The V end was cut by 5 bases, the J end by 1 base, with 10 bases between. The germline V gene has CDR1 SGHTA and CDR2 FQGNSA. The CDR3 coding sequence is TGTGCCAGCAGCCCGGGACTTCGCACAGATACGCAGTATTTT. This translates into CASSPGLRTDTQYF.

The genes are TRBV2 and TRBJ1-3, with D possibly being TRBD1 (5 bases). CDR3 length: 18 residues. Trimming took 6 bases from V and 2 from J, leaving 23 bases between them. Looked up from germline, CDR1 is SNHLY and CDR2 is FYNNEI. The CDR3 spells CASRNHPDTEETGNTIYF. In DNA form, the CDR3 reads TGTGCCAGCAGGAACCACCCGGACACAGAAGAGACTGGAAACACCATATATTTT.

The chain recombines TRBV4-2 with TRBJ2-3, with TRBD2 matching 10 bases. The CDR3 extends over 16 amino acids. Germline V gene sequence: CDR1 LGHNA, CDR2 YNFKEQ. J was trimmed by 6 bases and V by 2 bases; bases with no gene match: 8. The chain's CDR3 is CASSQRLAGTVDTQYF. CDR3 DNA: TGTGCCAGCAGCCAAAGACTAGCGGGTACCGTTGATACGCAGTATTTT.

This clone showed up just a few times. V is TRBV5-8 and J is TRBJ1-1; D remains unclear. Germline CDR1 SGHTS, CDR2 YDEGEE. V lost 7 bases and J lost 2, with 9 bases in between. This CDR3 spans 12 amino acids. CDR3 sequence reads: CASAGNNTEAFF. Here the CDR3 DNA reads TGTGCCAGCGCGGGGAATAACACTGAAGCTTTCTTT.

The genes are TRBV10-2 and TRBJ2-2; D may be TRBD2 (5 bases). The CDR3 is 14 amino acids. Trimming stripped 4 bases from V and 6 bases from J, with 12 bases between. Germline CDR1 WSHSY, CDR2 SAAADI. Here the CDR3 reads CASSGERVAGELFF. CDR3 DNA: TGCGCCAGCAGTGGGGAGAGAGTGGCCGGGGAGCTGTTTTTT.

The chain's CDR3 is CSVEIRVGSGGSTPTVYEQYF. CDR3 sequence (DNA): TGCAGCGTGGAGATACGAGTGGGTAGCGGGGGCTCCACCCCCACTGTTTACGAGCAGTACTTC. The chain joins TRBV29-1 to TRBJ2-7; the match to TRBD2 covers 9 bases. CDR1 SQVTM and CDR2 ANQGSEA come from the germline V gene. V trimming: 6 bases; J trimming: 4 bases; junction bases outside the gene matches: 31. This CDR3 contains 21 residues.

The chain links TRBV14 to TRBJ2-3; 9 bases are shared with TRBD1. The CDR3 consists of 17 residues. Germline V CDR1 and CDR2: SGHDN, FVKESK. Trimming removed 6 bases from V and 6 bases from J; junction bases left unmatched: 16. The DNA for the CDR3 is TGTGCCAGCAGTGATCTGGTTTGGGGACAGGGACACGATACGCAGTATTTT. It translates to CASSDLVWGQGHDTQYF.

J is TRBJ2-4 and V is TRBV29-1, with D tentatively TRBD1 (7 bases). Germline values: CDR1 SQVTM, CDR2 ANQGSEA. V shed 1 base and J shed 0 bases, with 10 bases lying between them. The length of the CDR3 is 15 residues. Here the CDR3 reads CSVEGRGQAKNIQYF. CDR3 in DNA: TGCAGCGTTGAAGGGAGGGGGCAAGCCAAAAACATTCAGTACTTC.

V gene TRBV14 combines with J gene TRBJ2-5; TRBD1 aligns across 7 bases. The CDR3 is 14 amino acids. J was trimmed by 4 bases and V by 3 bases; bases with no gene match: 5. Germline assignment: CDR1 SGHDN and CDR2 FVKESK. CDR3 residues: CASSQETGLETQYF. The CDR3 region has the DNA TGTGCCAGCAGCCAGGAGACAGGGTTAGAGACCCAGTACTTC.

This clone was detected once. The gene calls are TRBV9 and TRBJ1-1, with D hard to call. CDR1 is SGDLS, CDR2 YYNGEE, per germline. V was pared by 0 bases and J by 1 base, with 22 bases between. This CDR3 has 19 amino acids. The CDR3 loop is CASSVVDPGVWRENTEAFF. CDR3 sequence (DNA): TGTGCCAGCAGCGTAGTAGACCCCGGGGTCTGGAGGGAGAACACTGAAGCTTTCTTT.

The chain joins TRBV25-1 to TRBJ2-7; D is unresolved. Trimming left V 8 bases short and J 9 bases short, with 20 bases between. Germline V gene data show CDR1 as MGHDK and CDR2 as SYGVNS. This CDR3 has 13 amino acids. Written as DNA, the CDR3 is TGTGCCAGCGAACCCCCGCAGGTTGATGTGCAGTACTTC. It codes for CASEPPQVDVQYF.

This clone appeared a few times. The chain carries TRBV19 and TRBJ1-1, with D perhaps matching TRBD1 (6 bases). Trimming stripped 5 bases from V and 2 bases from J, with 15 bases between. Germline-derived CDR1 and CDR2 are LNHDA and SQIVND (reference sequence). CDR3 size: 15 residues. The CDR3 loop reads CASSPPGHNNTEAFF. The CDR3 nucleotides are TGTGCCAGTAGTCCCCCGGGACACAACAACACTGAAGCTTTCTTT.